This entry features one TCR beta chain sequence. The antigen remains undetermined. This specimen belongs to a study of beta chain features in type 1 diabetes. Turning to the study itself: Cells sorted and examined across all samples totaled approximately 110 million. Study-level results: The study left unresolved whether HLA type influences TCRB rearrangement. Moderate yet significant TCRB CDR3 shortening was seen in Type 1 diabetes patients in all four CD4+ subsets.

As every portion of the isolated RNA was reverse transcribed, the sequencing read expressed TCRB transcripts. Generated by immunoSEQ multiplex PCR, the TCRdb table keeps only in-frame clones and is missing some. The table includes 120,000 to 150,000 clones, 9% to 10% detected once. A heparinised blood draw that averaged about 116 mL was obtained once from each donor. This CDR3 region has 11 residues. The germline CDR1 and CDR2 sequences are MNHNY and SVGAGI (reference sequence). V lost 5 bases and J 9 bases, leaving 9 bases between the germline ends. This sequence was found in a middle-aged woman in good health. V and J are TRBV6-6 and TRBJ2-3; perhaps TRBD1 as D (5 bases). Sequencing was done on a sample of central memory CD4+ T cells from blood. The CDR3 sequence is CASSAGNTQYF. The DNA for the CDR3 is TGTGCCAGCAGTGCAGGGAACACGCAGTATTTT.